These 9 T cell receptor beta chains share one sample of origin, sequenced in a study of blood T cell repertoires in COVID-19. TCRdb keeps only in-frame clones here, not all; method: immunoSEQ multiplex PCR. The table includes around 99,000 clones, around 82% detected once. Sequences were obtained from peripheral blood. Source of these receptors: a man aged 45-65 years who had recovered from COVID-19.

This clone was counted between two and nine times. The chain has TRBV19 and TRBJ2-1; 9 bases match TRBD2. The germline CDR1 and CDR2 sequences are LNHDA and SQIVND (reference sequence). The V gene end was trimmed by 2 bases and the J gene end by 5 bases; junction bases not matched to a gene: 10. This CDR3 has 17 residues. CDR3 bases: TGTGCCAGTAGTATAAATACGGGCGGGAGGGGCCACAATGAGCAGTTCTTC. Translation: CASSINTGGRGHNEQFF.

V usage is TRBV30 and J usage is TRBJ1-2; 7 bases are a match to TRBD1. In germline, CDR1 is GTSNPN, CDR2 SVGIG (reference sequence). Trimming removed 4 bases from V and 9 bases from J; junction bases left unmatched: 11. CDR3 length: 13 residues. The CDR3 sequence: CAWTGGIYVRYTF. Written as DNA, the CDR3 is TGTGCCTGGACAGGGGGGATTTATGTTCGCTACACCTTC.

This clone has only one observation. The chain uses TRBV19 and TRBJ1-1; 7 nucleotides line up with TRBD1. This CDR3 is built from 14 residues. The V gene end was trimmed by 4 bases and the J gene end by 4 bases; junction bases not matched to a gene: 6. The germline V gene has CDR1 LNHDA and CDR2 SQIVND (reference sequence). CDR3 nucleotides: TGTGCCAGTAGTACTATACAGGGGACCACTGAAGCTTTCTTT. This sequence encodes CASSTIQGTTEAFF.

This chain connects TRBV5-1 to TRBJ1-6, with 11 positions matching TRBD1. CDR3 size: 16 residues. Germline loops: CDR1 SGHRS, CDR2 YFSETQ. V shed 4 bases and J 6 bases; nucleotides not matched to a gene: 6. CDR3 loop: CASSISGTGGNSPLHF. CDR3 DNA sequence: TGCGCCAGCAGCATCTCCGGGACAGGGGGTAATTCACCCCTCCACTTT.

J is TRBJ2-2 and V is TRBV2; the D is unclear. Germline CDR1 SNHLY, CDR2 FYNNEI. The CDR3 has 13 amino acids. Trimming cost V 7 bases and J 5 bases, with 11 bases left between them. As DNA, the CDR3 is TGTGCCAGCAACCAAGCCCCAACCGGGGAGCTGTTTTTT. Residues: CASNQAPTGELFF. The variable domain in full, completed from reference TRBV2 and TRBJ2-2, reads EPEVTQTPSHQVTQMGQEVILRCVPISNHLYFYWYRQILGQKVEFLVSFYNNEISEKSEIFDDQFSVERPDGSNFTLKIRSTKLEDSAMYFCASNQAPTGELFFGEGSRLTVL.

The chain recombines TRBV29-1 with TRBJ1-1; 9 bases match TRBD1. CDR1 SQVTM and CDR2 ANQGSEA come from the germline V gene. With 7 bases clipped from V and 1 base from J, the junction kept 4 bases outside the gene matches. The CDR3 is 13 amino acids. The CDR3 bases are TGCAGCGGGGACAGGGACGGGAACACTGAAGCTTTCTTT. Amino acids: CSGDRDGNTEAFF.

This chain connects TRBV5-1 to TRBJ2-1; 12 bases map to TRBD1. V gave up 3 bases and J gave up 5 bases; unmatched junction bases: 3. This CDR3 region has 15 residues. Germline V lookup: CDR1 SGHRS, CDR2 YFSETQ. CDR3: CASSWGQGAHNEQFF. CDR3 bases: TGCGCCAGCAGCTGGGGACAGGGGGCGCACAATGAGCAGTTCTTC.

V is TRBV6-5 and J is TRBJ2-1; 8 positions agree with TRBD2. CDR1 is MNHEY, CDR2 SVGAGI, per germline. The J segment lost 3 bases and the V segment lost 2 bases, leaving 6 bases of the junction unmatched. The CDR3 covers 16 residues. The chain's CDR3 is CASSYRGLAGYNEQFF. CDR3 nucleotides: TGTGCCAGCAGTTACAGGGGTCTAGCGGGCTACAATGAGCAGTTCTTC.

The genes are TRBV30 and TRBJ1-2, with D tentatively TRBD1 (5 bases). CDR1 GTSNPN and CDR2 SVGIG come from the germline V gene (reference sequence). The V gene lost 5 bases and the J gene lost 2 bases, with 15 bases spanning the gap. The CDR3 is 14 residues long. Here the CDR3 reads CAWDGVTVNYGYTF. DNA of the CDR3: TGTGCCTGGGACGGAGTGACAGTCAACTATGGCTACACCTTC.